This is a list of T cell receptor beta chains from one sample in a study of long-term antiretroviral therapy in people with HIV. Profiling relied on immunoSEQ multiplex PCR, and the TCRdb table lists in-frame clones only, not all of them. The repertoire holds more than 20,000 clones, with roughly 84% as singletons. This specimen consisted of unsorted PBMCs, obtained 1.2 years after starting antiretroviral therapy. These receptors originate from a middle-aged woman with HIV. The conserved cysteine and the conserved F or W are not part of the CDR3 here. The D gene is left open where the match is weak.

>TRBD2|TRBV4-1
ASSQAGTRVYNEQF
>NA|TRBV5-1
ASTSDSGEQY
>TRBD1|TRBV25-1
ASSLVHRDRGMNEQF
>NA|TRBV27
ASSYRGGTGYEQY
>NA|TRBV7-2
ASSLLEASNSYNEQF
>NA|TRBV7-8
ASSLDPQLGEQY
>TRBD1|TRBV6-5
ASGPGQGRYEQY
>TRBD2|TRBV14
ASSQVASGRRNEQF
>NA|TRBV28
ASSLLGVQKDTQY
>TRBD1|TRBV7-9
ASSLPPGQDEKLF
>NA|TRBV29-1
SVEGYRQQAF